What follows is one T cell receptor beta chain and its context. The CDR3 extends over 15 amino acids. Per germline, CDR1 LGHDT and CDR2 YNNKEL (reference sequence). Trimming pared 4 bases from V and 0 bases from J, leaving 10 bases between. The data stem from a study of CD8+CD57+ T cells in acquired aplastic anemia. At the level of the study: There were approximately 9.9 million reads, on average, for CD4+ cells from healthy donors.

Genomic DNA templated the TCR beta VDJ and CDR3 profiling. TCRdb re-analysed the reads in MiXCR, keeping a single row per CDR3 protein. The data hold around 170,000 distinct CDR3 sequences, with roughly half observed a single time. The gene calls are TRBV3-1 and TRBJ2-1; D remains ambiguous. Sequencing was performed on sorted CD4+, CD8+, or CD8+CD57+ T cells (not recorded which) from PBMCs. This TCR derives from a human donor in good health. Written as DNA, the CDR3 is TGTGCCAGCAGCCTTGATCCGAGCTCCTACAATGAGCAGTTCTTC. Protein sequence: CASSLDPSSYNEQFF.